This TCR beta chain derives from a study of blood T cells in healthy people across ages. Whole-study findings and limits: Both naive CD4+ cell counts and diversity were greater in long-lived donors than in aged donors. Possibly, changes in expanded clonotypes were confounded because donor CMV status was unknown.

On this clonotype itself: Its cognate antigen is unknown.

A second PCR of roughly 7 to 11 cycles used a sample-barcoded 5' primer and a J-beta primer mix. Paired-end reads containing CDR3 totaled no fewer than 2.5 million for each sample. TCRdb processed the 5' RACE reads anew with MiXCR; each CDR3 protein has one entry. The sample lists some 1.5 million distinct CDR3 sequences; roughly 30% were seen once. Per sample, extraction of total RNA gave at least 6 micrograms in every case. The CDR3 runs to 16 residues. Trimming took 4 bases from V and 10 from J; bases not matched to a gene: 14. Per the germline V gene, CDR1 is SGHKS and CDR2 is YYEKEE (reference sequence).

Sequenced sample: blood. The TCR was taken from a woman under 40 in good health. This rearrangement joins TRBV5-5 to TRBJ2-1; 10 nucleotides align to TRBD2. The CDR3 loop reads CASSASGGLAVKEQFF. As DNA, the CDR3 is TGTGCCAGCAGCGCCAGCGGTGGACTAGCGGTTAAAGAGCAGTTCTTC.